What follows are 24 T cell receptor beta chains derived from one specimen sequenced in a study of tumor-infiltrating lymphocytes in primary liver carcinoma. A constant-region primer served to make TCR beta cDNA from about 530 ng total RNA. Libraries covering TCR beta were generated through three nested multiplex PCR rounds (using a slightly modified ARM-PCR). TRBV1-TRBV30 forward primers paired with a C-beta reverse primer were used in the first two PCR rounds, which ran approximately 11 cycles each. TCRdb re-derived calls from the multiplex PCR reads in MiXCR, one entry per CDR3 protein. There are approximately 110,000 distinct CDR3 sequences in the sample; around 60% occur only once, and 7.5% to 9% lies in the top ten. Joint extraction of RNA and DNA used roughly 20-32 mg of bulk tissue that was unsorted. Sequencing used liver tumor tissue from sampling region 3. Specified subset: tumor region T3, left-lateral pole. The receptors derive from an older woman with primary liver carcinoma and hepatitis B virus infection.

This clonotype came up many times. The CDR3 nucleotides are TGTGCCAGCAGCTTGCAAATACAGTTGTCAGAGACCCAGTACTTC. Translating gives CASSLQIQLSETQYF. The V gene is TRBV5-5, the J gene TRBJ2-5; no reliable D call. Germline values: CDR1 SGHKS, CDR2 YYEKEE (reference sequence). V lost 1 base, J lost 4 bases, and 14 bases lay in between. The CDR3 is 15 residues long.

For this clonotype: This clone may be a read error of a much larger clone one base away. This chain uses TRBV7-8 with TRBJ2-1; D not certain. V lost 0 bases, J lost 6 bases, and 18 bases lay in between. Per the germline V gene, CDR1 is SGHVS and CDR2 is FQNEAQ. The CDR3 is 17 amino acids. CDR3 sequence reads: CASSLAPSPSNANEQFF. In DNA form, the CDR3 reads TGTGCCAGCAGCTTAGCACCCTCCCCTAGTAATGCCAATGAGCAGTTCTTC.

The table lists this clonotype with many counts. V gene TRBV6-6 combines with J gene TRBJ1-2; 7 bases fit TRBD1. The ends lost 4 bases at V and 3 bases at J; junction bases unmatched: 8. Germline V gives CDR1 MNHNY, CDR2 SVGAGI (reference sequence). The CDR3 has 15 residues. CDR3 loop: CASSSHRGQDYGYTF. The DNA for the CDR3 is TGTGCCAGCAGTTCCCACCGCGGACAGGACTATGGCTACACCTTC.

As concerns this clonotype: An end of the junction differs from the germline gene, which may be a read error. This sequence joins TRBV12-3 or TRBV12-4 and TRBJ2-1; D not certain. CDR3 length: 13 amino acids. The chain's CDR3 is CASSSRPYNERFF. In nucleotides, the CDR3 is TGTGCCAGCAGTTCCCGACCTTACAATGAGCGGTTCTTC.

This chain connects TRBV11-2 to TRBJ2-2; unclear D gene. The CDR3 runs 14 residues. V was clipped by 5 bases and J by 1 base, with 8 bases between them. CDR1 and CDR2 from the germline V gene are SGHAT and FQNNGV. CDR3 sequence: CASSRVGNTGELFF. The CDR3 region has the DNA TGTGCCAGCAGCCGTGTGGGGAACACCGGGGAGCTGTTTTTT.

About this clonotype itself: It may be a read error: a sequence one base away is much more abundant. This rearrangement joins TRBV5-4 to TRBJ1-1, with 7 nucleotides matching TRBD1. V dropped 0 bases and J dropped 6; count of bases not matched to a gene: 17. In germline, CDR1 is SGHNT, CDR2 YYREEE (reference sequence). This CDR3 spans 18 amino acids. The CDR3 region has the DNA TGTGCCAGCAGCTTGGTGGTTGGTGGCAGGGGGATCAGTTCTGAAGCTTTCTTT. It specifies CASSLVVGGRGISSEAFF.

This clonotype appeared once. A read error is possible here, since a much larger clone lies one base away. The CDR3 region is CASSDSSLVYNEQFF. CDR3 nucleotides: TGTGCCAGCAGTGACAGTAGCCTGGTATACAATGAGCAGTTCTTC. V usage is TRBV6-1 and J usage is TRBJ2-1, with D unresolved. There are 15 residues in the CDR3. Trimming shortened V by 3 bases and J by 4 bases, and 13 bases separated the two germline ends. Germline CDR1 and CDR2: MNHNS and SASEGT.

Points on this clonotype: The CDR3 does not close with the conserved phenylalanine or tryptophan, likely indicating a read error. The chain is built from TRBV29-1 and TRBJ1-2; D is unresolved. Germline CDR1 is SQVTM and CDR2 is ANQGSEA. CDR3 length: 11 residues. The CDR3 nucleotides are TGCGGCGCTGAACTTGATAATGGCTACACCTTA. It encodes CGAELDNGYTL.

This clonotype was found a few times. The chain uses TRBV7-9 and TRBJ2-1; D perhaps matches TRBD2 (6 bases). This CDR3 region has 13 residues. Trimming removed 7 bases from V and 5 bases from J, with 12 bases in between. CDR1 and CDR2 from the germline V gene are SEHNR and FQNEAQ (reference sequence). The CDR3 DNA follows: TGTGCCAGCATCGACACGGGGGACAATGAGCAGTTCTTC. Protein sequence: CASIDTGDNEQFF.

V and J are TRBV7-9 and TRBJ2-7; the D gene could be TRBD1 or TRBD2 (5 bases each). Germline values: CDR1 SEHNR, CDR2 FQNEAQ (reference sequence). The CDR3 runs 15 residues. Trimming pared 4 bases from V and 0 bases from J, leaving 13 bases between. For the CDR3, the DNA is TGTGCCAGCAGCTCCGAGAGGGGAAGCTCCTACGAGCAGTACTTC. Protein sequence: CASSSERGSSYEQYF.

This chain uses TRBV11-2 with TRBJ2-3; D may be TRBD1 (6 bases). This CDR3 is 15 amino acids long. Between the trimmed V and J ends, which lost 5 bases and 8 bases, there was a span of 20 bases. Per germline, CDR1 SGHAT and CDR2 FQNNGV. CDR3 loop: CASSLQGILAGTQYF. CDR3 DNA: TGTGCCAGCAGCCTACAGGGTATACTTGCAGGTACGCAGTATTTT. Variable domain in full (rest from reference TRBV11-2 and TRBJ2-3): EAGVAQSPRYKIIEKRQSVAFWCNPISGHATLYWYQQILGQGPKLLIQFQNNGVVDDSQLPKDRFSAERLKGVDSTLKIQPAKLEDSAVYLCASSLQGILAGTQYFGPGTRLTVL.

This clonotype came up many times. The chain combines TRBV4-2 with TRBJ2-1; 10 nucleotides agree with TRBD1. CDR1 and CDR2 (germline): LGHNA, YNFKEQ. The CDR3 totals 17 residues. V lost 0 bases to trimming and J lost 5 bases; unmatched junction nucleotides: 7. The CDR3 DNA reads TGTGCCAGCAGCCAAGAAGGGACCGGGACAGGGGACAATGAGCAGTTCTTC. It specifies CASSQEGTGTGDNEQFF.

Points on this clonotype: The CDR3 end shows no conserved phenylalanine or tryptophan, and so a read error is likely. The rearrangement joins TRBV4-2 to TRBJ2-2, with a weak D call TRBD2 (5 bases). The CDR3 extends over 15 amino acids. CDR1 is LGHNA, CDR2 YNFKEQ, per germline. The CDR3 sequence is CVSSARASTTGELFY. DNA for the CDR3: TGTGTCAGCAGCGCTCGGGCTAGCACCACCGGGGAGCTGTTTTAT.

This clonotype was observed a single time. The CDR3 ends on some other residue instead of the conserved phenylalanine or tryptophan, so this is likely a read error. The V call is TRBV6-1, the J call TRBJ2-1; 7 bases align to TRBD2. Germline values: CDR1 MNHNS, CDR2 SASEGT. This CDR3 comprises 16 residues. J lost 5 bases, V lost 10 bases, and 17 bases had no gene match. The CDR3 spells CATRRGVAATNNEQFL. As DNA, the CDR3 is TGTGCCACGCGTCGGGGGGTCGCGGCGACCAACAATGAGCAGTTCTTA.

This clonotype was counted only a few times. This may arise from a read error, as a much more abundant clone is one base away. The chain links TRBV6-1 to TRBJ2-6; TRBD1 might be the D (6 bases). The CDR3 runs 15 residues. CDR1 MNHNS and CDR2 SASEGT come from the germline V gene. Here the CDR3 DNA reads TGTGTCAGCTTCAGGGGATCGGCTGGGGCCAACGTCCTGACTTTC. Amino acid sequence: CVSFRGSAGANVLTF.

This clonotype has just a few counts. The CDR3 DNA reads TGTGCCAGCAGTGACCTCAGGGGTGGAGAAGCTTTCTTT. It yields the protein CASSDLRGGEAFF. The chain carries TRBV6-4 and TRBJ1-1; TRBD1 is a possible D gene (6 bases). V lost 2 bases and J 8 bases, leaving 12 bases between the germline ends. From germline, CDR1 is MRHNA and CDR2 SNTAGT. The CDR3 sequence is 13 residues long.

Worth noting for this clonotype: Relative to the germline gene, one junction end is altered; a read error may explain this. V gene TRBV5-6 combines with J gene TRBJ2-7; TRBD1 matches 7 bases. CDR3 length: 14 residues. Germline lookup yields CDR1 SGHDT and CDR2 YYEEEE. For the CDR3, the DNA is TGTATCAGCAGCTTGCAGGGGGTCGCCTATGAGCAGTACTTC. It codes for CISSLQGVAYEQYF.

Worth noting for this clonotype: A read error is possible here, since a much larger clone lies one base away. This chain connects TRBV24-1 to TRBJ2-1, with 12 positions matching TRBD2. This CDR3 contains 17 residues. Looked up from germline, CDR1 is KGHDR and CDR2 is SFDVKD. The CDR3 DNA reads TGTGTCACCAGTGATTCTAGCGGGAGGGCTTCCTACAATGAGCAGTTCTTC. Translation gives CVTSDSSGRASYNEQFF.

As to this clonotype: A single base separates this from a much larger clone, so it may be a read error. The rearrangement uses TRBV6-6 and TRBJ1-2; no definite D call. Germline V gives CDR1 MNHNY, CDR2 SVGAGI (reference sequence). The CDR3 is made up of 13 amino acids. CDR3 nucleotides: TGTGCCAGCAGTATGGACCCTAACTATGACTACACCTTC. It yields the protein CASSMDPNYDYTF.

The table lists this clonotype with many counts. The CDR3, as DNA: TGTGCCAGCTCCATGCGGTCTAGCAATCAGCCCCAGCATTTT. Amino acid sequence: CASSMRSSNQPQHF. The chain employs TRBV12-3 or TRBV12-4 and TRBJ1-5; D gene uncertain. V lost 8 bases, J lost 0 bases, and 11 bases lay in between. The CDR3 contains 14 residues.

The genes are TRBV29-1 and TRBJ1-1; weak D call: TRBD1 (5 bases). In germline, CDR1 is SQVTM, CDR2 ANQGSEA. The V end lost 7 bases, the J end lost 7 bases, and 16 bases lay between the germline ends. This CDR3 has 12 amino acids. CDR3 nucleotides: TGCAGCGCATGGAACAGGAGCAGTGAAGCTTTCTTT. It specifies CSAWNRSSEAFF.

This clonotype was counted many times. V usage is TRBV12-3 or TRBV12-4 and J usage is TRBJ1-5, with D perhaps matching TRBD1 (5 bases). The CDR3 has 12 amino acids. Trimming took off 4 bases at V and 6 bases at J, with 7 bases between the two ends. The CDR3 here is CASSWGVQPQHF. CDR3 bases: TGTGCCAGCAGTTGGGGGGTTCAGCCCCAGCATTTT.

In its sample, this clonotype was seen many times. This chain connects TRBV6-1 to TRBJ2-3; 8 bases agree with TRBD1. Looked up from germline, CDR1 is MNHNS and CDR2 is SASEGT. Trimming took 7 bases from V and 5 from J; bases not matched to a gene: 8. The CDR3 is 14 residues long. This chain's CDR3 is CASTRDRSGDTQYF. CDR3 DNA sequence: TGTGCCAGCACCCGGGACAGGTCAGGAGATACGCAGTATTTT.

To note about this clonotype: At one end the junction does not follow the germline gene, possibly because of a read error. The chain uses TRBV28 and TRBJ2-1, with D hard to call. In germline, CDR1 is MDHEN, CDR2 SYDVKM. The CDR3 has 15 residues. The CDR3 loop reads CASGSDSSSYNGQFF. CDR3 DNA: TGTGCCAGCGGGTCTGACTCAAGTTCCTACAATGGGCAGTTCTTC.